This TCR beta chain was captured in a study of T cell responses to AZD1222 COVID-19 vaccine. Study conclusions and caveats: Vaccine-associated CD4 TCRs spanned spike, dominant at 160-218 and 743-854.

For this clone: Its antigen is unidentified.

The ends lost 6 bases at V and 0 bases at J; junction bases unmatched: 11. This CDR3 spans 17 amino acids. In germline, CDR1 is SGHVS, CDR2 FQNEAQ. Generated by immunoSEQ multiplex PCR, the TCRdb table keeps only in-frame clones and is missing some. The sample has about 150,000 clones; 80% to 90% are singletons. The specimen was peripheral blood, collected after recovery from COVID-19. The V gene is TRBV7-8, the J gene TRBJ1-5, with 7 positions matching TRBD1. This clonotype was obtained from an adult who had recovered from COVID-19. Here the CDR3 DNA reads TGTGCCAGCAGAACCGCAGGGGGAAGCAATAGCAATCAGCCCCAGCATTTT. Protein: CASRTAGGSNSNQPQHF.